This passage covers 28 T cell receptor beta chains from one sample sequenced in a study of Graves' ophthalmopathy and Graves' hyperthyroidism. The authors amplified TCR beta CDR3 regions, and they did so from RNA transcripts for repertoire sequencing. The library came from an HTBI-primed first-round RT-PCR and a second-round multiplex PCR. MiXCR, applied by TCRdb to the multiplex PCR reads, yields one record per CDR3 protein. The sample includes approximately 640,000 distinct CDR3 sequences, 35% to 45% seen only once; the top ten take 2.5% to 3.5%. Sequencing input: peripheral blood. These receptors were collected from an adult man with Graves' ophthalmopathy.

This chain joins TRBV9 and TRBJ2-5; TRBD2 matches at 10 bases. V lost 0 bases and J lost 2; bases outside the gene matches: 1. CDR3 size: 15 residues. Germline-derived CDR1 and CDR2 are SGDLS and YYNGEE. The CDR3: CASSVEAGGQETQYF. CDR3 coding DNA: TGTGCCAGCAGCGTAGAAGCGGGGGGGCAAGAGACCCAGTACTTC.

The table lists this clonotype with many counts. The rearrangement uses TRBV2 and TRBJ2-7, with no clear D. With 2 bases removed from V and 4 bases from J, the gap between germline ends came to 15 bases. This CDR3 has 15 amino acids. Germline assignment: CDR1 SNHLY and CDR2 FYNNEI. In DNA form, the CDR3 reads TGTGCCAGCAGTGAACTCCCGTCGGCGGAGTACGAGCAGTACTTC. Translating gives CASSELPSAEYEQYF. Combining the CDR3 with reference TRBV2 and TRBJ2-7 gives the whole variable domain EPEVTQTPSHQVTQMGQEVILRCVPISNHLYFYWYRQILGQKVEFLVSFYNNEISEKSEIFDDQFSVERPDGSNFTLKIRSTKLEDSAMYFCASSELPSAEYEQYFGPGTRLTVT.

The V call is TRBV2, the J call TRBJ1-2; D remains unclear. V was trimmed by 5 bases and J by 0 bases, leaving 10 bases between them. The CDR3 consists of 14 residues. Germline V lookup: CDR1 SNHLY, CDR2 FYNNEI. CDR3 sequence: CASSSLGANYGYTF. The DNA for the CDR3 is TGTGCCAGCAGTTCCCTGGGAGCTAACTATGGCTACACCTTC.

This clonotype appeared a single time. Here the CDR3 DNA reads TGCAGCAGTGATCAGCGGTCTGGGACCCAGTACTTC. It yields the protein CSSDQRSGTQYF. The chain joins TRBV29-1 to TRBJ2-5; tentative D call: TRBD2 (5 bases). Germline V CDR1 and CDR2: SQVTM, ANQGSEA. Trimming took off 8 bases at V and 7 bases at J, with 17 bases between the two ends. The CDR3 sequence is 12 residues long.

In this sample, this clonotype turned up many times. The genes are TRBV4-2 and TRBJ1-2; TRBD1 is a possible D gene (5 bases). Germline V gene sequence: CDR1 LGHNA, CDR2 YNFKEQ. V lost 0 bases and J 4 bases, leaving 9 bases between the germline ends. The CDR3 extends over 14 amino acids. The CDR3 nucleotides read TGTGCCAGCAGCCAAGACCTGAGGGGCTATGGCTACACCTTC. Protein: CASSQDLRGYGYTF.

This clonotype appeared many times. The chain employs TRBV20-1 and TRBJ2-5, with TRBD2 matching 7 bases. V shed 4 bases and J 5 bases; nucleotides not matched to a gene: 10. The CDR3 contains 14 residues. Germline V CDR1 and CDR2: DFQATT, SNEGSKA (reference sequence). CDR3 in amino acids: CSATEPPAGETQYF. As DNA, the CDR3 is TGCAGTGCTACAGAACCACCAGCGGGGGAGACCCAGTACTTC.

This rearrangement joins TRBV5-1 to TRBJ1-1; D unresolved. The length of the CDR3 is 17 residues. Between the trimmed V and J ends, which lost 3 bases and 1 base, there was a span of 19 bases. Looked up from germline, CDR1 is SGHRS and CDR2 is YFSETQ. CDR3 coding DNA: TGCGCCAGCAGCTCCCTAGGGTCCATCGGTGGGAACACTGAAGCTTTCTTT. Encoded protein: CASSSLGSIGGNTEAFF.

The chain recombines TRBV24-1 with TRBJ1-1; D gene uncertain. Germline CDR1 and CDR2: KGHDR and SFDVKD. CDR3 size: 12 residues. V lost 6 bases, J lost 5 bases, and 9 bases lay in between. The CDR3 DNA reads as TGTGCCACCAGTTGGGCCGGAACTGAAGCTTTCTTT. Protein product: CATSWAGTEAFF.

The table lists this clonotype with many counts. V is TRBV15 and J is TRBJ2-2, with D maybe TRBD2 (6 bases). The CDR3 spans 18 residues. V shed 1 base and J shed 4 bases, with 19 bases lying between them. The V gene's germline CDR1 is LNHNV and CDR2 YYDKDF (reference sequence). Here the CDR3 DNA reads TGTGCCACCAGCAGAGGGGATAGCGGCCCCAGAGGCACCGGGGAGCTGTTTTTT. It yields the protein CATSRGDSGPRGTGELFF.

This clonotype was counted at least ten times. The chain has TRBV19 and TRBJ1-5, with TRBD1 identical over 7 bases. V lost 6 bases, J lost 7 bases, and 6 bases stayed unmatched. Germline CDR1 reads LNHDA; CDR2 reads SQIVND (reference sequence). The CDR3 contains 13 residues. DNA for the CDR3: TGTGCCAGTAGGTACAGGGGAGAACAGCCCCAGCATTTT. It is translated as CASRYRGEQPQHF.

V gene TRBV29-1 combines with J gene TRBJ2-5; 7 bases align to TRBD1. The V gene end was trimmed by 6 bases and the J gene end by 5 bases; junction bases not matched to a gene: 12. CDR3 length equals 14 residues. Germline V gene lookup returns CDR1 SQVTM and CDR2 ANQGSEA. The CDR3 DNA reads as TGCAGCGTAGCTGAGGGACAGCCTAGTGAGACCCAGTACTTC. It encodes CSVAEGQPSETQYF.

This clonotype has ten or more counts. The chain joins TRBV2 to TRBJ1-6; maybe TRBD1 (6 bases). Germline assignment: CDR1 SNHLY and CDR2 FYNNEI. This CDR3 spans 14 amino acids. V lost 2 bases to trimming and J lost 6 bases, with 8 bases between them. CDR3 nucleotide sequence: TGTGCCAGCAGTGAATTCAGGGGTAATTCACCCCTCCACTTT. This encodes CASSEFRGNSPLHF.

The gene calls are TRBV30 and TRBJ1-6; no clear D gene. The CDR3 sequence is 14 residues long. The V gene's germline CDR1 is GTSNPN and CDR2 SVGIG (reference sequence). V lost 1 base to trimming and J lost 7 bases, with 11 bases between them. Here the CDR3 DNA reads TGTGCCTGGAGTGACATTTGGGAAAATTCACCCCTCCACTTT. Its protein product is CAWSDIWENSPLHF.

This clonotype was seen many times. The chain has TRBV7-8 and TRBJ2-7; D possibly corresponds to TRBD2 (5 bases). With 0 bases removed from V and 2 bases from J, the gap between germline ends came to 5 bases. From germline, CDR1 is SGHVS and CDR2 FQNEAQ. The CDR3 has 13 amino acids. The CDR3 DNA reads as TGTGCCAGCAGCTTAGCTAGCGCCTACGAGCAGTACTTC. Residues: CASSLASAYEQYF.

This clonotype was counted many times. The gene calls are TRBV7-2 and TRBJ1-2, with TRBD1 as a possible D gene (5 bases). This CDR3 comprises 15 residues. Germline V gene lookup returns CDR1 SGHTA and CDR2 FQGNSA. Trimming stripped 2 bases from V and 5 bases from J, with 15 bases between. The CDR3 loop is CASSLNGGQGYGYTF. The CDR3, as DNA: TGTGCCAGCAGCTTAAATGGAGGGCAGGGTTATGGCTACACCTTC.

To note about this clonotype: A clone one base away is much larger, so this may be a read error. The chain has TRBV10-3 and TRBJ1-6; 8 bases align to TRBD1. After removal of 6 bases from V and 8 bases from J, the junction contained 6 bases not matched to a gene. Germline-derived CDR1 and CDR2 are ENHRY and SYGVKD. The CDR3 totals 14 residues. CDR3 sequence (DNA): TGTGCCATCAGACTGGACAGGGAGGATTCACCCCTCCACTTT. It codes for CAIRLDREDSPLHF.

V usage is TRBV29-1 and J usage is TRBJ1-2, with 7 nucleotides matching TRBD1. The germline gives CDR1 SQVTM, CDR2 ANQGSEA. The V segment lost 6 bases and the J segment 7 bases; nucleotides outside the gene matches: 8. CDR3 length: 12 residues. The CDR3 coding sequence is TGCAGCGTAGCAGGGGGGGCTGGTGGCTACACCTTC. Translation gives CSVAGGAGGYTF.

Comments on this clonotype: Mismatch with germline at one junction end may stem from a read error. The chain is built from TRBV12-3 or TRBV12-4 and TRBJ1-1; perhaps TRBD1 as D (6 bases). The CDR3 extends over 14 amino acids. CDR3 loop: CASSDQGTNTEAFF. CDR3 nucleotide sequence: TGCGCCAGCAGTGACCAGGGGACGAACACTGAAGCTTTCTTT.

The chain recombines TRBV27 with TRBJ2-5, with D maybe TRBD2 (5 bases). The CDR3 runs 12 residues. The ends were cut back, 5 bases at V and 7 bases at J, with 11 bases in the middle. Germline V gene lookup returns CDR1 MNHEY and CDR2 SMNVEV (reference sequence). CDR3 sequence (DNA): TGTGCCAGCAGTCAGGAGAGCGGGACCCAGTACTTC. As protein: CASSQESGTQYF.

This clonotype was observed a few times. Here the CDR3 DNA reads TGTGCCAGCAGTGTTGGCCTAGCGGGGGATACGCAGTATTTT. It codes for CASSVGLAGDTQYF. The rearrangement links TRBV12-3 or TRBV12-4 to TRBJ2-3, with 9 bases fitting TRBD2. The CDR3 sequence is 14 residues long. J lost 6 bases, V lost 5 bases, and 6 bases had no gene match.

The V gene is TRBV7-6, the J gene TRBJ1-5; 9 bases match TRBD1. The CDR3 loop spans 15 amino acids. Germline CDR1 is SGHVS and CDR2 is FNYEAQ. The V and J ends lost 5 bases and 5 bases, in that order; junction bases with no gene match: 7. The CDR3 DNA reads as TGTGCCAGCAGCAGTCCGGACAGGGGACATCAGCCCCAGCATTTT. Protein product: CASSSPDRGHQPQHF.

There are many counts of this clonotype. This rearrangement joins TRBV6-1 to TRBJ1-5; D not certain. CDR3 length: 14 amino acids. The V gene's germline CDR1 is MNHNS and CDR2 SASEGT. The V gene lost 5 bases and the J gene lost 3 bases, with 11 bases spanning the gap. CDR3 nucleotides: TGTGCCAGCAGTCCGGACGGATACAATCAGCCCCAGCATTTT. Translation gives CASSPDGYNQPQHF.

Notes on this clonotype: The CDR3 end shows no conserved phenylalanine or tryptophan, and so a read error is likely. No DNA is shown, since the ends of the CDR3 on it are uncertain; the CDR3 is the one TCRdb lists. The chain joins TRBV2 to TRBJ2-5; the D call in the table, TRBD2, was not verified against the DNA. Germline V CDR1 and CDR2: SNHLY, FYNNEI. The CDR3 spans 8 amino acids, including both terminal residues. The CDR3 loop is CASRTGTS.

This clonotype occurred many times. This sequence joins TRBV13 and TRBJ1-2; 8 bases are a match to TRBD1. Germline V CDR1 and CDR2: PRHDT, FYEKMQ (reference sequence). V lost 5 bases and J lost 7; bases outside the gene matches: 3. The CDR3 spans 12 residues. CDR3 sequence reads: CASSPGTGGYTF. The CDR3 coding sequence is TGTGCCAGCAGCCCCGGGACAGGTGGCTACACCTTC.

The J gene is TRBJ2-2, the V gene TRBV12-3 or TRBV12-4; D not certain. V was shortened by 5 bases and J by 5 bases, with 12 bases between the two germline ends. This CDR3 contains 14 residues. CDR3 in amino acids: CASSPAIGTGELFF. The CDR3, as DNA: TGTGCCAGCAGTCCAGCGATAGGGACCGGGGAGCTGTTTTTT.

Many counts were recorded for this clonotype. The CDR3 DNA reads TGTGCCAGTAGTACCTGGACAGGGGATCGGGAGCAGTACTTC. As protein: CASSTWTGDREQYF. The V and J genes are TRBV19 and TRBJ2-7; 9 nucleotides match TRBD1. The CDR3 has 14 amino acids. The V gene's germline CDR1 is LNHDA and CDR2 SQIVND (reference sequence). Trimming cost V 4 bases and J 7 bases; bases outside gene matches: 8.

This chain links TRBV25-1 with TRBJ1-1; 7 bases are shared with TRBD1. The CDR3 runs 13 residues. Germline loops: CDR1 MGHDK, CDR2 SYGVNS. V lost 2 bases to trimming and J lost 7 bases; unmatched junction nucleotides: 4. The CDR3 DNA follows: TGTGCCAGCAGTGAAGGGACAGCCCTTGAAGCTTTCTTT. It codes for CASSEGTALEAFF.

There are a few counts of this clonotype. The chain is built from TRBV7-2 and TRBJ1-3, with 7 bases lining up with TRBD1. V was clipped by 2 bases and J by 0 bases; unmatched bases: 4. Looked up from germline, CDR1 is SGHTA and CDR2 is FQGNSA. This CDR3 region has 16 residues. The CDR3, as DNA: TGTGCCAGCAGCTTAACCCGGGACAGCTCTGGAAACACCATATATTTT. As protein: CASSLTRDSSGNTIYF.